This TCR beta chain is drawn from a study of Graves' ophthalmopathy and Graves' hyperthyroidism. The wider study: Peripheral blood collection took place at initial diagnosis, before any treatment.

This clonotype has at least ten counts. Its target is not known. RNA transcripts served as template for amplifying TCR beta CDR3 sequences. The authors performed first-round RT-PCR with HTBI primers and then a second-round multiplex PCR. TCRdb independently ran MiXCR on the multiplex PCR reads; one entry per CDR3 protein. The table lists a few hundred thousand distinct CDR3 sequences, about a sixth of them singletons. Study-wide results and limits: In blood, most expanded thyroid clonotypes above 0.001 frequency were also detected. The model's ophthalmopathy progression predictions had approximately 71% sensitivity and less than 75% specificity.

The ends were cut back, 6 bases at V and 1 base at J, with 23 bases in the middle. The CDR3 loop spans 17 amino acids. The authors isolated PBMCs from over 7.5 ml of fresh peripheral blood. This TCR was recovered from an adult woman with stable Graves' hyperthyroidism. The chain employs TRBV5-7 and TRBJ2-7; no clear D. TRBV5-7 is given ORF status, its function remaining uncertain. The sample was peripheral blood. The CDR3 spells CASTLRQRRWASYEQYF. DNA for the CDR3: TGTGCCAGCACCCTAAGGCAAAGGCGGTGGGCTTCCTACGAGCAGTACTTC.